Included here is one TCR beta chain sequence, with context. The germline V gene has CDR1 GTSNPN and CDR2 SVGIG (reference sequence). V was shortened by 3 bases and J by 5 bases, with 8 bases between the two germline ends. The CDR3 extends over 11 amino acids. Specified time point: recipient sample about 28 days before transplant, after cytoreduction. Recipients were bled about 28 days pretransplant and at posttransplant days 30, 100, 180. Sequenced by immunoSEQ multiplex PCR; TCRdb stores in-frame clones only, minus some. Among tens of thousands of clones listed, approximately 84% were seen once. This sample was taken from a study of T cell clonotyping in hematopoietic cell transplantation.

The clonotype originates from a man aged 55 to 70 with biphenotypic leukemia. Some clones in this sample may be carry-over from other donors' samples. The chain links TRBV30 to TRBJ2-7; D not resolved. The sample here was peripheral blood mononuclear cells, taken before stem cell transplant. The CDR3 loop is CAWRDVHEQYF. Here the CDR3 DNA reads TGTGCCTGGAGAGACGTACACGAGCAGTACTTC.